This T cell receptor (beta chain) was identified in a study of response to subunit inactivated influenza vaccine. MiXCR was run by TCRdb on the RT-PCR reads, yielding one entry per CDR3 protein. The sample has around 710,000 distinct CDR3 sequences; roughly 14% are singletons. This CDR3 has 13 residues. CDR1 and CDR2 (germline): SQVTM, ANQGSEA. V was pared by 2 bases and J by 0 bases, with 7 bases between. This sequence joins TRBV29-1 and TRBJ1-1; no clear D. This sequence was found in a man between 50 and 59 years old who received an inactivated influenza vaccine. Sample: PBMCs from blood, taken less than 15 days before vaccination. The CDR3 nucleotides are TGCAGCGTTGAAAGGGTCCTGAACACTGAAGCTTTCTTT. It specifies CSVERVLNTEAFF.